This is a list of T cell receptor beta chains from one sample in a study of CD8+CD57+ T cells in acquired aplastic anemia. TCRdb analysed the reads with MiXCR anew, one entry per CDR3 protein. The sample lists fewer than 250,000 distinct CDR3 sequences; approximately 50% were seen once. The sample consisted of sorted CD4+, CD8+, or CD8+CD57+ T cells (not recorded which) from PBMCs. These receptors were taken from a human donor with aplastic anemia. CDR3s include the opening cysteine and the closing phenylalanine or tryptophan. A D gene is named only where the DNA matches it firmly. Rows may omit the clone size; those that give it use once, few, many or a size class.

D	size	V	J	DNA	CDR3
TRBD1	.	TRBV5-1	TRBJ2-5	TGCGCCAGCAGCTTGGGGACAGGGATCCGGGAGACCCAGTACTTC	CASSLGTGIRETQYF
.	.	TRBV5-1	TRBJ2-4	TGCGCCAGCAGCTTGTACACAGATAAAAACATTCAGTACTTC	CASSLYTDKNIQYF
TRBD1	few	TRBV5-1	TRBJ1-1	TGCGCCAGCAGCCAGAGAGGGGACAGGGAAGTGAACACTGTAGCTTTCTTT	CASSQRGDREVNTVAFF
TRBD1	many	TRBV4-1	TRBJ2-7	TGCGCCAGCAGCACCGGGACAGGGTCGAGCGAGCAGTACTTC	CASSTGTGSSEQYF
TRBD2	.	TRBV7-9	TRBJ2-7	TGTGCCAGCAGCGTCGGGACTAGCGTCTCCTACGAGCAGTACTTC	CASSVGTSVSYEQYF
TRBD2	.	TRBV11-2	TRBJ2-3	TGTGCCAGCAGCTTAGATGTTTTACTAGCGGGGACGAGGGATACGCAGTATTTT	CASSLDVLLAGTRDTQYF
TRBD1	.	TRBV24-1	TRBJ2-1	TGTGCCACCAGTTCTACTTGGACAGGGCAGGAGCAGTTCTTC	CATSSTWTGQEQFF
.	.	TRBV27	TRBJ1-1	TGTGCCAGCAGTTTATGGGACGGGAACACTGAAGCTTTCTTT	CASSLWDGNTEAFF
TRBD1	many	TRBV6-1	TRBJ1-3	TGTGCCAGCAGTAAAACTCAGGGGGACGGAAACACCATATATTTT	CASSKTQGDGNTIYF
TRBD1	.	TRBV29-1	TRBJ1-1	TGCAGCGCTAATTTAATCGGGACAGGAGATCTCATGAACACTGAAGCTTTCTTT	CSANLIGTGDLMNTEAFF
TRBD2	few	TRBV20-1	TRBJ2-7	TGCAGTGCTAGATCCCTGACTAGCGGGAGCTCCTACGAGCAGTACTTC	CSARSLTSGSSYEQYF
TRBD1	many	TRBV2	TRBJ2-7	TGTGCCAGCAGTGAACTGACAGGGGTCGCCTACGAGCAGTACTTC	CASSELTGVAYEQYF
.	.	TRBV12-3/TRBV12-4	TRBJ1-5	TGTGCCGTACAAGGGACCCCAGGGAATCAGCCCCAGCATTTT	CAVQGTPGNQPQHF
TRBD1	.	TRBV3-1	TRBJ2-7	TGTGCCAGCGGCCAACGGACAGGGGGCTACGAGCAGTACTTC	CASGQRTGGYEQYF
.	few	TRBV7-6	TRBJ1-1	TGTGCCAGCAGCTTACAGGTTGTGAACACTGAAGCTTTCTTT	CASSLQVVNTEAFF
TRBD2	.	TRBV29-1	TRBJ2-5	TGCAGCGTTGTTCTAGCGGGGGGTTGGGAGACCCAGTACTTC	CSVVLAGGWETQYF
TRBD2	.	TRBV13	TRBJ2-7	TGTGCCAGCAGCCCCGAGCCTAGCGGGAGCCCCTACGAGCAGTACTTC	CASSPEPSGSPYEQYF
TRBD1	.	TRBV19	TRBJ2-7	TGTGCCACCAGCCGGGACAGGAACTACGAGCAGTACTTC	CATSRDRNYEQYF
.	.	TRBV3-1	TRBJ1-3	TGTGCCAGCAGCCAGGGCGTAGACTCTGGAAACACCATATATTTT	CASSQGVDSGNTIYF
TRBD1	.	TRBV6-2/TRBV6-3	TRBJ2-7	TGTGCCAGCAAGGTGGAAGGGGGCGGAAGGTCCTACGAGCAGTACTTC	CASKVEGGGRSYEQYF
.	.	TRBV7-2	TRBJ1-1	TGTACCGGCAGCGCGACGGCCCCTGAAGCTTTCTTT	CTGSATAPEAFF
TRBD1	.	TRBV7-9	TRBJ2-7	TGTGCCAGCAGTTCGCCCTCGGACAGGATCTCCTACGAGCAGTACTTC	CASSSPSDRISYEQYF
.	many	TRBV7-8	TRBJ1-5	TGTGCCAGCAGCATAGCCGGGACACCCACGAATCAGCCCCAGCATTTT	CASSIAGTPTNQPQHF
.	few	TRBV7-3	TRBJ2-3	TGTGCCAGCAGCATGAAAAGGGTTTGGGAAGGGGATGGCACAGATACGCAGTATTTT	CASSMKRVWEGDGTDTQYF
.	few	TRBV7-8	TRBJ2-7	TGTGCCAGCAGCTCAGTAGGACCGAACGGGGAGCAGTACTTC	CASSSVGPNGEQYF
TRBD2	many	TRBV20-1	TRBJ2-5	TGCAGTGCTACGACTAGCGGGGGGGCGTACCAAGAGACCCAGTACTTC	CSATTSGGAYQETQYF
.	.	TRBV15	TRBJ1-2	TGTGCCACCAGCAGAGATCCTACAGCCACCGGGGATGGCTACACCTTC	CATSRDPTATGDGYTF
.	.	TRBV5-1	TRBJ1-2	TGCGCCAGCAGCTTGAGCGCAGGGAGCCCTGGCTACACCTTC	CASSLSAGSPGYTF
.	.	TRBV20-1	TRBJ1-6	TGCAGTGCTAGAATGGCCCTCCACTTT	CSARMALHF
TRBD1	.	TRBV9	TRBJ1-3	TGTGCCAGCAGCCGTCCGGGACAGGGGTCTGGAAACACCATATATTTT	CASSRPGQGSGNTIYF
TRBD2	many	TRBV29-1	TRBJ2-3	TGCAGCGTTTATAGCGGGGGGGGTAATGTCTTGGATACGCAGTATTTT	CSVYSGGGNVLDTQYF
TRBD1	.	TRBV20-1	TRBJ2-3	TGCAGTGCTAACAGGGGGCCGGGAAGCACAGATACGCAGTATTTT	CSANRGPGSTDTQYF
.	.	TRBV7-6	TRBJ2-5	TGTGCCAGCAGTGTTCAAGGGACCCAGTACTTC	CASSVQGTQYF